This T cell receptor (beta chain) appears in the sequencing data of a study of blood T cell repertoires in COVID-19. Turning to the study itself: The United States, Italy and Spain supplied acute and convalescent COVID-19 samples. In each case, the material was cDNA or gDNA derived from T cells, B-cell-depleted T cells, or PBMCs.

Germline V gives CDR1 LGHDT, CDR2 YNNKEL (reference sequence). Deletions cut 8 bases from V and 0 bases from J, with 10 bases between. This CDR3 contains 13 residues. Only in-frame clones appear in the TCRdb table, and some are missing; sequencing was by immunoSEQ multiplex PCR. The table includes 130,000 or so clones, about 90% detected once. The chain combines TRBV3-1 (or the pseudogene TRBV3-2) with TRBJ1-1; no firm D call. Sequencing used peripheral blood. The receptor was isolated from a man aged 50-59 years with active COVID-19. Written as DNA, the CDR3 is TGTGCCAGCGGCGAGGTTTTGAACACTGAAGCTTTCTTT. It specifies CASGEVLNTEAFF.